Presented here are 2 T cell receptor beta chains from one specimen sequenced in a study of shared clonotypes between healthy human individuals (dated by TCRdb to the early 2020s). Library method: the immunoSEQ multiplex PCR assay. TCRdb's version of the immuneACCESS table is confined to in-frame rearrangements and falls short of the full clone set. An unresolved V gene accounts for under half of the shortfall where checked; the remainder is of unknown origin. The sample includes fewer than 350,000 clones, with roughly 87% observed a single time. In total, the top ten clones hold 16% of the sample. Sequenced: memory CD8+ T cells sorted from blood. What the cell subset or site label conveys for this sample: CD45RO+ cells pooled with CCR7-negative TemRA cells. The receptor source for this set is a man aged 18 to 29 in good health.

The chain joins TRBV6-1 to TRBJ2-1, with a possible D match to TRBD1 (6 bases). This CDR3 spans 12 amino acids. CDR1 and CDR2 (germline): MNHNS, SASEGT. The CDR3 spells CVASRGGDEQFF. In DNA form, the CDR3 reads TGTGTCGCGTCCAGGGGTGGCGATGAGCAGTTCTTC.

V usage is TRBV6-5 and J usage is TRBJ1-5; perhaps TRBD1 as D (5 bases). This CDR3 is built from 15 residues. V dropped 5 bases and J dropped 1 base, with 12 bases sitting between them. The V gene's germline CDR1 is MNHEY and CDR2 SVGAGI. The CDR3 sequence: CASSAGTLSNQPQHF. The DNA for the CDR3 is TGTGCCAGCAGTGCCGGGACCCTGAGCAATCAGCCCCAGCATTTT.